The TCR beta chain under discussion was sequenced for a study of blood T cell repertoires in COVID-19. Across the whole study: The cDNA or gDNA used as material had been derived from T cells, B-cell-depleted T cells, or PBMCs.

Per germline, CDR1 SGHTA and CDR2 FQGNSA. This CDR3 spans 14 amino acids. Only one count was recorded for this clone. The germline gene is not matched at one end of the junction; a read error may be the cause. Using immunoSEQ multiplex PCR, the repertoire was profiled, and TCRdb retains in-frame clones only, with some absent. Of about 230,000 clones listed, 80% to 90% are singletons. The origin of this receptor is a woman of 80 years or more with active or convalescent COVID-19. The chain couples TRBV7-2 to TRBJ2-7, with 10 bases fitting TRBD2. Sequences were obtained from peripheral blood. CDR3 in DNA: TGTGCCAGCACCTTACTAGCGGGACTTGACGAGCAGTACTTC. Translating it yields CASTLLAGLDEQYF.